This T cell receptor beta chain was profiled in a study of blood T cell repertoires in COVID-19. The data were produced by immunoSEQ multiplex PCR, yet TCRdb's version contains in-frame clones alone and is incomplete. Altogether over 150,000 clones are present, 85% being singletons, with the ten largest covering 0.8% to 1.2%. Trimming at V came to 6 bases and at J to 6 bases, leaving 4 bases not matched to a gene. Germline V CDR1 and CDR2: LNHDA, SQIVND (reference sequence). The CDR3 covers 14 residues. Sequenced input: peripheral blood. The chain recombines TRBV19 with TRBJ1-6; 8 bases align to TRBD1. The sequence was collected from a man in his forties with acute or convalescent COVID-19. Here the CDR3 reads CASSSGQGNSPLHF. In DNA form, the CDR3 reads TGTGCCAGTAGCAGCGGACAGGGTAATTCACCCCTCCACTTT.